The 5 T cell receptor beta chains reported below all come from one sample, sequenced in a study of cytomegalovirus exposure and HLA in healthy donors (dated by TCRdb to 2016 to 2017). The receptor library was made with the immunoSEQ multiplex PCR assay. For the multiplex PCR, a mixture combining 60 forward primers for TCR Vbeta segments and 13 reverse primers for TCR Jbeta segments was used. Imported from immuneACCESS, the table was reduced by TCRdb to in-frame sequences with V and J called. These copies leave out some clones; in studies compared against another copy, an unresolved V gene accounts for under half, and the cause of the remainder is not known. The sample yields more than 200,000 clones; around 85% were counted once. The biggest ten clones account for roughly 1.3% of the sample. Specimen: PBMCs. Source of these receptors: a human donor in good health.

This clone occurred a few times. J is TRBJ2-3 and V is TRBV4-2; TRBD2 might be the D (6 bases). V dropped 4 bases and J dropped 5 bases, with 19 bases sitting between them. CDR1 is LGHNA, CDR2 YNFKEQ, per germline. The CDR3 sequence is 16 residues long. The DNA for the CDR3 is TGTGCCAGCAGCCGCACGTCGAGACTAGGAGAAGATACGCAGTATTTT. Its translation: CASSRTSRLGEDTQYF.

This chain connects TRBV4-2 to TRBJ1-1; D is unclear. V lost 4 bases and J lost 0, with 6 bases in between. CDR3 size: 13 residues. Germline V gene data show CDR1 as LGHNA and CDR2 as YNFKEQ. The CDR3 reads CASSLNMNTEAFF. The CDR3 DNA reads TGTGCCAGCAGCCTAAATATGAACACTGAAGCTTTCTTT.

This clone was counted once. V is TRBV4-1 and J is TRBJ2-1; D perhaps matches TRBD2 (6 bases). V dropped 0 bases and J dropped 2 bases, with 14 bases sitting between them. The germline V gene has CDR1 MGHRA and CDR2 YSYEKL. CDR3 length: 17 amino acids. DNA of the CDR3: TGCGCCAGCAGCCAAGAGGGGACCGGGGGTCCCTACAATGAGCAGTTCTTC. Translation gives CASSQEGTGGPYNEQFF.

The chain recombines TRBV2 with TRBJ2-5; 10 positions agree with TRBD2. Germline V CDR1 and CDR2: SNHLY, FYNNEI. V gave up 7 bases and J gave up 5 bases; unmatched junction bases: 4. The CDR3 sequence is 13 residues long. The CDR3 bases are TGTGCCAGCAAGGGGACTAGCGTTGAGACCCAGTACTTC. This encodes CASKGTSVETQYF. The full variable domain, with the rest looked up from reference TRBV2 and TRBJ2-5, is EPEVTQTPSHQVTQMGQEVILRCVPISNHLYFYWYRQILGQKVEFLVSFYNNEISEKSEIFDDQFSVERPDGSNFTLKIRSTKLEDSAMYFCASKGTSVETQYFGPGTRLLVL.

The V gene is TRBV30, the J gene TRBJ2-1; the match to TRBD1 covers 10 bases. This CDR3 spans 13 amino acids. Germline V lookup: CDR1 GTSNPN, CDR2 SVGIG (reference sequence). The V segment lost 7 bases and the J segment 5 bases; nucleotides outside the gene matches: 5. This CDR3 is CAFGQGVHNEQFF. In nucleotides, the CDR3 is TGTGCCTTTGGACAGGGGGTTCACAATGAGCAGTTCTTC.